This paragraph covers one T cell receptor beta chain sequence. The repertoire was sequenced with immunoSEQ multiplex PCR; TCRdb's copy has only in-frame clones and lacks some. The table has a few hundred thousand clones, around 85% seen once; the top ten hold under 2.5%. Two consecutive negative NP/OP PCR tests, clearance, or resolved symptoms defined Cohort 3 recovery. With 4 bases removed from V and 4 bases from J, the gap between germline ends came to 5 bases. Germline loops: CDR1 DFQATT, CDR2 SNEGSKA (reference sequence). CDR3 length equals 11 residues. These data come from a study of blood T cell repertoires in COVID-19.

The source of this sequence is a man aged 25-40 years who had recovered from COVID-19. Sequenced: PBMCs or T cells enriched from blood (not recorded which). V and J are TRBV20-1 and TRBJ2-1; D is ambiguous. CDR3: CSANEYNEQFF. For the CDR3, the DNA is TGCAGTGCTAACGAGTACAATGAGCAGTTCTTC.